A selection of T cell receptor beta chains follows, all from one sample in a study of T cells in Graves' hyperthyroidism and ophthalmopathy. Using its own MiXCR run on the multiplex PCR reads, TCRdb lists one record per CDR3 protein. This sample yields fewer than 800,000 distinct CDR3 sequences, of which 15% to 20% are seen a single time; roughly 8% belongs to the top ten. The material sequenced was blood. These receptor sequences come from a man between 18 and 29 years old with Graves' hyperthyroidism. Each CDR3 is given with its conserved first and last residue. Each record gives: J gene, V gene, CDR3 protein.

>TRBJ1-3|TRBV18
CASSLYQGNSGNTIYF
>TRBJ2-5|TRBV11-3
CASNSRGQETQYF
>TRBJ1-3|TRBV19
CASMYSFSGNTIYF
>TRBJ2-7|TRBV7-8
CASRRGRFGSSYEQYF
>TRBJ2-7|TRBV7-2
CASSPWDSLTYEQYF
>TRBJ2-2|TRBV12-5
CASGLGGTGGELFF
>TRBJ2-1|TRBV20-1
CSARKYFRTSGSYNEQFF
>TRBJ1-2|TRBV20-1
CSARASSPNYGYTF
>TRBJ2-7|TRBV12-5
CASATSLPPEQYF
>TRBJ2-7|TRBV28
CASNLGQGYEQYF
>TRBJ2-3|TRBV7-2
CASGGSYTDTQYF
>TRBJ2-1|TRBV7-9
CASSFGGGATYPPIREQFF
>TRBJ2-5|TRBV30
CAWSPNFGLATFETQYF
>TRBJ1-1|TRBV2
CASSVEVRNTEAFF
>TRBJ1-4|TRBV28
CASSPTGLGEKPFF
>TRBJ2-1|TRBV6-1
CASSPVAGGPGKFF
>TRBJ1-1|TRBV7-6
CASSLVLTEAFF
>TRBJ1-2|TRBV15
CATSREFRGGYTF
>TRBJ2-1|TRBV7-3
CASSFNAGEQFF
>TRBJ2-3|TRBV12-3/TRBV12-4
CASRGLAVQGPTDTQYF
>TRBJ2-7|TRBV3-1
CASSRFSYEQYF
>TRBJ2-1|TRBV18
CASSPTGTGGARNEQFF
>TRBJ1-5|TRBV28
CASYEGAGQPQHF
>TRBJ2-5|TRBV7-9
CASSSGTLQGETQYF
>TRBJ2-1|TRBV30
CAWSVFNEQFF
>TRBJ1-2|TRBV2
CASSPYEGDGYTF
>TRBJ2-1|TRBV24-1
CATSDLISGAQFF
>TRBJ1-3|TRBV28
CASITPTHGAGNTIYF
>TRBJ2-2|TRBV19
CASSPGLRTGELFF
>TRBJ2-3|TRBV7-3
CASSWMTSGIDTQYF
>TRBJ2-1|TRBV9
CASSNPGTSGSYNEQFF
>TRBJ2-1|TRBV2
CASSGGRNNEQFF
>TRBJ2-5|TRBV25-1
CASSAGLSREEETQYF
>TRBJ2-1|TRBV12-5
CASGSGTTDEQFF
>TRBJ1-1|TRBV28
CASTLDMNTEAFF
>TRBJ2-1|TRBV20-1
CSAPSYNEQFF
>TRBJ1-5|TRBV2
CASSEEGDQPQHF
>TRBJ2-7|TRBV12-3/TRBV12-4
CASRTTSGRAGEQYF
>TRBJ2-4|TRBV3-1
CASSQRTGLVAKNIQYF
>TRBJ2-7|TRBV6-1
CASSPGRGGEQYF
>TRBJ2-2|TRBV29-1
CSVTRANTGELFF
>TRBJ2-7|TRBV24-1
CATSETGRGSYEQYF
>TRBJ1-1|TRBV12-5
CASGPGHSTGGTEAFF
>TRBJ1-2|TRBV2
CASGDYGYTF
>TRBJ2-7|TRBV4-1
CASSHPPGLAISYEQYF
>TRBJ1-2|TRBV28
CASSLPRVQGGGYTF
>TRBJ2-7|TRBV6-1
CASSLGRDHEQYF
>TRBJ2-1|TRBV27
CASSPWAHAGEQFF